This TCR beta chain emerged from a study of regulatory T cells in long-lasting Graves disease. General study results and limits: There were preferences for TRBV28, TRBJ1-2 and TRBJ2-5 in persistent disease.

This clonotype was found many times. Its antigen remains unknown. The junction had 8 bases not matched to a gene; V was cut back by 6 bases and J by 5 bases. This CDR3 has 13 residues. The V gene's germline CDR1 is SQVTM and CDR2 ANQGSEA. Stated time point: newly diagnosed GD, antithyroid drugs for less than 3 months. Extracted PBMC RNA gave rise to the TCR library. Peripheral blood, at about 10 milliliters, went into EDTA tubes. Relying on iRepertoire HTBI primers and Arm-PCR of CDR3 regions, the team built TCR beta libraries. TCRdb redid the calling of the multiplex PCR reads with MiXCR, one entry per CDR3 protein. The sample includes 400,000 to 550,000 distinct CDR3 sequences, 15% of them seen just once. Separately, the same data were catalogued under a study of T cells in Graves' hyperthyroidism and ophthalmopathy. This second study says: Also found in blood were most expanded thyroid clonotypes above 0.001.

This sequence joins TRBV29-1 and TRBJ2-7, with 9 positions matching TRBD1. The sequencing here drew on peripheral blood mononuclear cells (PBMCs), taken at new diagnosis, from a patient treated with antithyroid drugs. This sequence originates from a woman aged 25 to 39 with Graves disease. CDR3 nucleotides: TGCAGCGTCGACAGGGGGACCTTGGACGAGCAGTACTTC. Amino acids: CSVDRGTLDEQYF.